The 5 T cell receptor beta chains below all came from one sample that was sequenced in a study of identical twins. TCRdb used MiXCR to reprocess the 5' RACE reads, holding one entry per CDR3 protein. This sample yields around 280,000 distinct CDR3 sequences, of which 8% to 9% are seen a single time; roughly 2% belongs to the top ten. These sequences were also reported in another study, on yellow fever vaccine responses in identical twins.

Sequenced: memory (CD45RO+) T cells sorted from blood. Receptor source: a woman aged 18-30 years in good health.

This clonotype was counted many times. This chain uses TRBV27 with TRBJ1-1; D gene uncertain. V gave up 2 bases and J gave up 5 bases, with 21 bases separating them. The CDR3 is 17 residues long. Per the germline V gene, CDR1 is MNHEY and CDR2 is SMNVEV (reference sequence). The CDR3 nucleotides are TGTGCCAGCAGTTTAGATGCACGCCTCACCGGAGCTACTGAAGCTTTCTTT. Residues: CASSLDARLTGATEAFF.

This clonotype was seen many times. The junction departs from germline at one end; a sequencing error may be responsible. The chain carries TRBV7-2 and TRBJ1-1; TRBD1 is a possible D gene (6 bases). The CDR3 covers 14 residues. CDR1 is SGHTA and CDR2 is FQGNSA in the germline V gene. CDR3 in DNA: TGTGCCAGCAGTTTAGTCAGGGGGAACACTGAAGCTTTCTTT. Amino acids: CASSLVRGNTEAFF.

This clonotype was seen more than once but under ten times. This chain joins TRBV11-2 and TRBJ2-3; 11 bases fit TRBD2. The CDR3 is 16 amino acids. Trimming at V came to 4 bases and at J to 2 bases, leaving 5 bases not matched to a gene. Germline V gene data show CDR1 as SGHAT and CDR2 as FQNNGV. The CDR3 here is CASSSIAGGFTDTQYF. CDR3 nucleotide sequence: TGTGCCAGCAGCTCGATAGCGGGGGGGTTCACAGATACGCAGTATTTT.

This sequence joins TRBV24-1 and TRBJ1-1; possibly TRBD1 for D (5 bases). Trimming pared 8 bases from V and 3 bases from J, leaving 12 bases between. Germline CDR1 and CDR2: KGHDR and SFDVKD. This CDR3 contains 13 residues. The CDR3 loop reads CATMRGADTEAFF. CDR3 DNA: TGTGCCACCATGAGAGGGGCCGACACTGAAGCTTTCTTT.

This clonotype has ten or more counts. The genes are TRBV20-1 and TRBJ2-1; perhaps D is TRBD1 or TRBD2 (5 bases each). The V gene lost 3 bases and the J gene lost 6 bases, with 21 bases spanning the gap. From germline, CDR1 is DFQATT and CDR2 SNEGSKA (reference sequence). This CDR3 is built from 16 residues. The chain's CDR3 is CSASGDGGGAFNEQFF. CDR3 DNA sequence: TGCAGTGCTAGCGGGGACGGTGGCGGAGCTTTCAATGAGCAGTTCTTC.